Below are 20 T cell receptor beta chains sequenced from a single sample in a study of CD8+ T cells in alopecia areata. It was cDNA, reverse transcribed from extracted RNA, that served as the sequencing template. Libraries were prepared by immunoSEQ multiplex PCR; TCRdb keeps only in-frame clonotypes and omits some of them. The sample yields 130,000 to 150,000 clones, approximately 85% seen once. The treatment is: oral pan-JAK inhibitor, 5-10 mg twice daily. The input for sequencing was CD8+ T cells sorted from blood, taken at week 4, from a patient treated with tofacitinib. Every receptor here comes from a human donor with alopecia areata.

The J gene is TRBJ2-7, the V gene TRBV29-1; D is ambiguous. With the DNA end fitting TRBJ2-1 better, the J assignment may be wrong. The CDR3 has 17 residues. CDR1 is SQVTM, CDR2 ANQGSEA, per germline. The CDR3, as DNA: TGCAGCGTTGAAGGATTGGGTACTATTAGCTCCTACAATGAGCAGTTCTTC. Residues: CSVEGLGTISSYNEQFF.

The chain is built from TRBV2 and TRBJ1-1; 7 bases match TRBD1. There are 12 residues in the CDR3. Per germline, CDR1 SNHLY and CDR2 FYNNEI. Germline trimming cut 10 bases from V and 4 bases from J; bases unmatched to any gene: 6. The CDR3: CANSDRVTEAFF. In DNA form, the CDR3 reads TGTGCCAACTCAGACAGGGTCACTGAAGCTTTCTTT.

The chain couples TRBV5-4 to TRBJ2-3, with 10 bases matching TRBD1. The CDR3 runs to 16 residues. From germline, CDR1 is SGHNT and CDR2 YYREEE (reference sequence). The V gene end was trimmed by 4 bases and the J gene end by 2 bases; junction bases not matched to a gene: 7. CDR3 protein: CASSPPDRGNTDTQYF. In nucleotides, the CDR3 is TGTGCCAGCAGCCCGCCGGACAGGGGGAACACAGATACGCAGTATTTT.

J is TRBJ2-5 and V is TRBV5-6; TRBD2 aligns across 9 bases. The J segment lost 5 bases and the V segment lost 5 bases, leaving 4 bases of the junction unmatched. CDR3 length equals 13 residues. Germline lookup yields CDR1 SGHDT and CDR2 YYEEEE. CDR3 sequence: CASSLAGWETQYF. The DNA of the CDR3 is TGTGCCAGCAGTCTAGCGGGGTGGGAGACCCAGTACTTC.

The chain employs TRBV27 and TRBJ1-5; possible D gene TRBD1, 6 bases. Trimming removed 5 bases from V and 5 bases from J, with 10 bases in between. Germline CDR1 reads MNHEY; CDR2 reads SMNVEV (reference sequence). The CDR3 loop spans 13 amino acids. Written as DNA, the CDR3 is TGTGCCAGCAGTCTAGACAGGTATCAGCCCCAGCATTTT. Translating it yields CASSLDRYQPQHF.

The DNA of the CDR3 is TGTGCCAGCAGCCCCGGTTGGGGGGCGGAACAAGAGACCCAGTACTTC. It encodes CASSPGWGAEQETQYF. V gene TRBV7-6 combines with J gene TRBJ2-5; D is tentatively TRBD1 or TRBD2 (6 bases each). The V gene's germline CDR1 is SGHVS and CDR2 FNYEAQ. Trimming pared 5 bases from V and 2 bases from J, leaving 18 bases between. This CDR3 is built from 16 residues. The full variable domain, in which reference TRBV7-6 and TRBJ2-5 provide the parts outside the CDR3, is GAGVSQSPRYKVTKRGQDVALRCDPISGHVSLYWYRQALGQGPEFLTYFNYEAQQDKSGLPNDRFSAERPEGSISTLTIQRTEQRDSAMYRCASSPGWGAEQETQYFGPGTRLLVL.

This clone was observed a few times. The chain links TRBV6-6 to TRBJ2-7; 9 nucleotides line up with TRBD1. V trimming: 6 bases; J trimming: 5 bases; junction bases outside the gene matches: 2. The CDR3 length is 12 residues. Germline assignment: CDR1 MNHNY and CDR2 SVGAGI (reference sequence). This CDR3 is CASSWTGDEQYF. In nucleotides, the CDR3 is TGTGCCAGCAGCTGGACAGGGGACGAGCAGTACTTC.

In this sample, this clone turned up a few times. The chain couples TRBV25-1 to TRBJ2-1; D gene uncertain. The CDR3 loop spans 11 amino acids. The V and J ends lost 4 bases and 11 bases respectively, with 9 bases between them. The germline V gene has CDR1 MGHDK and CDR2 SYGVNS. The CDR3 sequence is CASSVSRKQFF. The CDR3 DNA is TGTGCCAGCAGTGTGAGTCGTAAGCAGTTCTTC.

This chain connects TRBV11-2 to TRBJ2-7; D is uncertain. The CDR3 runs 14 residues. Deletions cut 0 bases from V and 3 bases from J, with 9 bases between. The germline CDR1 and CDR2 sequences are SGHAT and FQNNGV. The CDR3 coding sequence is TGTGCCAGCAGCTTAGACACCGGATTCTACGAGCAGTACTTC. Protein sequence: CASSLDTGFYEQYF. Drawing the rest from reference TRBV11-2 and TRBJ2-7, the complete variable domain is EAGVAQSPRYKIIEKRQSVAFWCNPISGHATLYWYQQILGQGPKLLIQFQNNGVVDDSQLPKDRFSAERLKGVDSTLKIQPAKLEDSAVYLCASSLDTGFYEQYFGPGTRLTVT.

The gene calls are TRBV28 and TRBJ1-5; 8 bases are a match to TRBD1. The CDR3 is 17 amino acids. Germline loops: CDR1 MDHEN, CDR2 SYDVKM. With V trimmed by 5 bases and J by 0 bases, 9 bases remained unmatched. The CDR3 is CASSPGTGLYSNQPQHF. The CDR3 DNA sequence: TGTGCCAGCAGTCCCGGGACAGGCTTATATAGCAATCAGCCCCAGCATTTT.

Notes on this clone: The same CDR3 can be traced to other DNA sequences in this sample. This chain connects TRBV6-5 to TRBJ2-7; D is possibly TRBD2 (5 bases). The CDR3 loop spans 13 amino acids. The germline CDR1 and CDR2 sequences are MNHEY and SVGAGI. Trimming removed 0 bases from V and 3 bases from J, with 6 bases in between. This chain's CDR3 is CASSYSGSYEQYF. The CDR3 nucleotides are TGTGCCAGCAGTTACTCAGGGAGCTACGAGCAGTACTTC.

This clone was found once. The V gene is TRBV7-9, the J gene TRBJ2-5; the match to TRBD1 covers 9 bases. The V gene end was trimmed by 5 bases and the J gene end by 7 bases; junction bases not matched to a gene: 17. Germline V gene lookup returns CDR1 SEHNR and CDR2 FQNEAQ (reference sequence). This CDR3 spans 17 amino acids. CDR3: CASSGTPGQGLWATQYF. The CDR3 nucleotides read TGTGCCAGCAGCGGAACACCGGGACAGGGATTATGGGCGACCCAGTACTTC.

The chain has TRBV4-1 and TRBJ2-1, with 9 bases aligning to TRBD2. This CDR3 is 17 amino acids long. The junction had 12 bases not matched to a gene; V was cut back by 1 base and J by 8 bases. The germline gives CDR1 MGHRA, CDR2 YSYEKL. The CDR3 sequence is CASSQVEGLAGSDEQFF. CDR3 in DNA: TGCGCCAGCAGCCAAGTAGAAGGGCTAGCGGGGTCGGATGAGCAGTTCTTC.

V gene TRBV10-2 combines with J gene TRBJ2-1; TRBD1 matches at 8 bases. Trimming took 3 bases from V and 4 from J; bases not matched to a gene: 5. From germline, CDR1 is WSHSY and CDR2 SAAADI. This CDR3 is built from 15 residues. Here the CDR3 reads CASSDRGQGYNEQFF. CDR3 coding DNA: TGCGCCAGCAGTGATAGAGGACAGGGATACAATGAGCAGTTCTTC.

The chain joins TRBV4-1 to TRBJ2-6; TRBD2 is a possible D gene (6 bases). The V gene's germline CDR1 is MGHRA and CDR2 YSYEKL. CDR3 size: 19 residues. With 4 bases removed from V and 0 bases from J, the gap between germline ends came to 19 bases. For the CDR3, the DNA is TGCGCCAGCAGCCGCACAGGTTCTAGCGCCCTCTCTGGGGCCAACGTCCTGACTTTC. Its translation is CASSRTGSSALSGANVLTF.

The chain is built from TRBV6-1 and TRBJ2-7; D unclear. Germline lookup yields CDR1 MNHNS and CDR2 SASEGT. With 7 bases removed from V and 4 bases from J, the gap between germline ends came to 8 bases. The CDR3 covers 11 residues. CDR3 region: CASNGLYEQYF. CDR3 sequence (DNA): TGTGCCAGCAACGGGCTATACGAGCAGTACTTC.

The chain couples TRBV7-3 to TRBJ2-1; D call uncertain. V shed 5 bases and J shed 1 base, with 12 bases lying between them. Germline values: CDR1 SGHTA, CDR2 FQGTGA. The CDR3 is 15 amino acids. CDR3 sequence reads: CASSLSISSYNEQFF. CDR3 sequence (DNA): TGTGCCAGCAGCCTATCAATTTCTTCCTACAATGAGCAGTTCTTC. Combining the CDR3 with reference TRBV7-3 and TRBJ2-1 gives the whole variable domain GAGVSQTPSNKVTEKGKYVELRCDPISGHTALYWYRQSLGQGPEFLIYFQGTGAADDSGLPNDRFFAVRPEGSVSTLKIQRTERGDSAVYLCASSLSISSYNEQFFGPGTRLTVL.

The CDR3 bases are TGCGCCAGCTTGATGTCAGGGGGCACAGATACGCAGTATTTT. Translated, it gives CASLMSGGTDTQYF. This sequence joins TRBV5-1 and TRBJ2-3; tentative D call: TRBD1 (6 bases). Trimming left V 7 bases short and J 1 base short, with 13 bases between. The CDR3 extends over 14 amino acids. Germline-derived CDR1 and CDR2 are SGHRS and YFSETQ.

The rearrangement joins TRBV4-1 to TRBJ2-4; TRBD2 might be the D (7 bases). V was clipped by 6 bases and J by 2 bases, with 20 bases between them. From germline, CDR1 is MGHRA and CDR2 YSYEKL. The CDR3 has 17 residues. CDR3 nucleotides: TGCGCCAGCAGTAGCCAAGAGGGGGGGCTGACCAAAAACATTCAGTACTTC. As protein: CASSSQEGGLTKNIQYF.

The chain couples TRBV5-6 to TRBJ2-7; D is unresolved. Per germline, CDR1 SGHDT and CDR2 YYEEEE. Deletions cut 0 bases from V and 0 bases from J, with 13 bases between. The CDR3 is 16 amino acids. The CDR3 loop is CASSLGSGGASYEQYF. CDR3 nucleotides: TGTGCCAGCAGCTTGGGATCAGGTGGAGCCTCCTACGAGCAGTACTTC.